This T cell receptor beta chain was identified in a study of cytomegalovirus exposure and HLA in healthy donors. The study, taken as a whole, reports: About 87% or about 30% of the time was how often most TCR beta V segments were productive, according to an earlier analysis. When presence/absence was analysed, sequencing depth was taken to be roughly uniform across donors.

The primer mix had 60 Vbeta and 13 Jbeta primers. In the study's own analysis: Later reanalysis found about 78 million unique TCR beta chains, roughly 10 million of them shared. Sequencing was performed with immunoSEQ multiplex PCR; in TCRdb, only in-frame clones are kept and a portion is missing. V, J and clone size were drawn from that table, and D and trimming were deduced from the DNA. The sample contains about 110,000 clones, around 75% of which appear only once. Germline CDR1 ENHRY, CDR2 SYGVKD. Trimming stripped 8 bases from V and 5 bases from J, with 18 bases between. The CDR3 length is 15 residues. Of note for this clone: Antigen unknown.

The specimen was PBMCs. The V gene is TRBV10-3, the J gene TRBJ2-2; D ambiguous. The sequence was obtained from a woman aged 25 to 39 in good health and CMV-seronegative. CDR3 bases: TGTGCCATCGGCCCCCCGAGGATCGAGACCGGGGAGCTGTTTTTT. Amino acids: CAIGPPRIETGELFF.